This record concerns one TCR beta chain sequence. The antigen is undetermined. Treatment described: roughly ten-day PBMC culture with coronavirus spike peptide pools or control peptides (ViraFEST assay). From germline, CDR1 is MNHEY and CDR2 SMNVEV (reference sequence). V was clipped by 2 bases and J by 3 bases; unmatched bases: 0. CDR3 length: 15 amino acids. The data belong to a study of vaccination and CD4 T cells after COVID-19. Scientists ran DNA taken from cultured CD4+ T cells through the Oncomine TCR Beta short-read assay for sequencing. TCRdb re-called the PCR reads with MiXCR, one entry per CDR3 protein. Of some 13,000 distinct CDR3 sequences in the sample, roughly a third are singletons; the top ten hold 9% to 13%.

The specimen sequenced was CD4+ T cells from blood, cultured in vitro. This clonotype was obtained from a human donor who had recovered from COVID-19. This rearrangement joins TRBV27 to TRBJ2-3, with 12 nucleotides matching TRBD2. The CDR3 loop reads CASSLGTSGTDTQYF. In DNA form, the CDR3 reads TGTGCCAGCAGTTTAGGGACTAGCGGGACAGATACGCAGTATTTT.